The 23 T cell receptor beta chains below all came from one sample that was sequenced in a study of T-cell memory formation after mild COVID-19. TCRdb reanalysed the 5' RACE reads using MiXCR and keeps one entry per CDR3 protein. Here the sample spans some 150,000 distinct CDR3 sequences, about 5.7% being singletons. Material: PBMCs or a T cell subset sorted from them (not recorded which). All receptors come from an adult woman who had mild COVID-19 (a few samples of this study predate the infection). Cell type and time point are not known.

The table lists this clonotype with many counts. The chain has TRBV9 and TRBJ2-5, with D tentatively TRBD2 (6 bases). Germline CDR1 is SGDLS and CDR2 is YYNGEE. The V end lost 3 bases, the J end lost 5 bases, and 14 bases lay between the germline ends. This CDR3 spans 14 amino acids. CDR3 residues: CASSERLVSETQYF. CDR3 nucleotides: TGTGCCAGCAGCGAACGACTAGTATCGGAGACCCAGTACTTC.

This clonotype appeared many times. The genes are TRBV4-1 and TRBJ2-5; D is ambiguous. Trimming shortened V by 1 base and J by 2 bases, and 11 bases separated the two germline ends. This CDR3 region has 15 residues. The germline gives CDR1 MGHRA, CDR2 YSYEKL. CDR3 DNA: TGCGCCAGCAGCCAAGTTGGGGTTAGGCAAGAGACCCAGTACTTC. It specifies CASSQVGVRQETQYF.

This clonotype appeared a few times. The rearrangement uses TRBV10-3 and TRBJ1-1; D is uncertain. Trimming cost V 3 bases and J 1 base, with 9 bases left between them. Germline-derived CDR1 and CDR2 are ENHRY and SYGVKD. The CDR3 sequence is 14 residues long. The CDR3 loop reads CAISEVGSNTEAFF. The CDR3 bases are TGTGCCATCAGTGAAGTGGGATCGAACACTGAAGCTTTCTTT.

This clonotype was counted at least ten times. The V call is TRBV6-6, the J call TRBJ2-6, with 7 bases lining up with TRBD1. CDR3 length: 15 amino acids. The germline CDR1 and CDR2 sequences are MNHNY and SVGAGI (reference sequence). With 6 bases clipped from V and 0 bases from J, the junction kept 2 bases outside the gene matches. The CDR3 nucleotides read TGTGCCAGCAGGACAGGGCCCTCTGGGGCCAACGTCCTGACTTTC. Its protein is CASRTGPSGANVLTF.

This clonotype was counted at least ten times. This chain uses TRBV6-5 with TRBJ1-2; perhaps TRBD1 as D (5 bases). Germline CDR1 is MNHEY and CDR2 is SVGAGI. Between the trimmed V and J ends, which lost 2 bases and 4 bases, there was a span of 14 bases. The CDR3 is 15 amino acids. The CDR3 reads CASSYGPGGTYGYTF. The CDR3 DNA is TGTGCCAGCAGTTACGGCCCAGGCGGGACCTATGGCTACACCTTC.

This clonotype was detected only a few times. J is TRBJ2-3 and V is TRBV12-3 or TRBV12-4; perhaps TRBD2 as D (6 bases). The CDR3 loop spans 12 amino acids. V was cut by 10 bases and J by 0 bases, with 8 bases left in between. The CDR3 DNA follows: TGTGCCACTGGGGGGAGCACAGATACGCAGTATTTT. This gives the protein CATGGSTDTQYF.

This clonotype was counted only a few times. The chain uses TRBV24-1 and TRBJ2-3; the D gene is possibly TRBD2 (5 bases). Trimming stripped 4 bases from V and 4 bases from J, with 20 bases between. The CDR3 consists of 17 residues. The germline gives CDR1 KGHDR, CDR2 SFDVKD. The CDR3 loop reads CATSEPTPRKGADTQYF. CDR3 nucleotide sequence: TGTGCCACCAGTGAACCGACGCCTAGAAAGGGAGCAGATACGCAGTATTTT.

The sample holds a few counts of this clonotype. The chain combines TRBV9 with TRBJ2-1, with 11 bases identical to TRBD2. The germline V gene has CDR1 SGDLS and CDR2 YYNGEE. The trim removed 5 bases at V and 5 bases at J, leaving 6 bases unmatched. This CDR3 comprises 15 residues. CDR3 nucleotide sequence: TGTGCCAGCAGGGGGACTAGCGGAGGCAACAATGAGCAGTTCTTC. It is translated as CASRGTSGGNNEQFF.

This rearrangement joins TRBV30 to TRBJ1-5; D call uncertain. V lost 2 bases, J lost 0 bases, and 11 bases lay in between. Germline values: CDR1 GTSNPN, CDR2 SVGIG (reference sequence). This CDR3 has 15 residues. CDR3 protein: CAWSPGVNSNQPQHF. The CDR3 region has the DNA TGTGCCTGGAGTCCGGGAGTAAATAGCAATCAGCCCCAGCATTTT. The full variable domain, in which reference TRBV30 and TRBJ1-5 provide the parts outside the CDR3, is SQTIHQWPATLVQPVGSPLSLECTVEGTSNPNLYWYRQAAGRGLQLLFYSVGIGQISSEVPQNLSASRPQDRQFILSSKKLLLSDSGFYLCAWSPGVNSNQPQHFGDGTRLSIL.

The V and J genes are TRBV6-6 and TRBJ1-1; the match to TRBD1 covers 8 bases. J was trimmed by 1 base and V by 6 bases; bases with no gene match: 10. The germline CDR1 and CDR2 sequences are MNHNY and SVGAGI (reference sequence). The CDR3 extends over 16 amino acids. The chain's CDR3 is CASSYGQGRRNTEAFF. CDR3 sequence (DNA): TGTGCCAGCAGCTACGGACAGGGCAGGCGGAACACTGAAGCTTTCTTT.

This clonotype was recorded at least ten times. This chain uses TRBV7-6 with TRBJ2-5; either TRBD1 or TRBD2 may fit D (6 bases each). This CDR3 has 17 amino acids. CDR1 is SGHVS, CDR2 FNYEAQ, per germline. The V and J ends lost 0 bases and 4 bases respectively, with 18 bases between them. CDR3 sequence: CASSLAVPGGLAETQYF. In DNA form, the CDR3 reads TGTGCCAGCAGCTTAGCTGTTCCTGGGGGGCTAGCAGAGACCCAGTACTTC.

The chain links TRBV20-1 to TRBJ2-7; TRBD2 agrees at 8 bases. The trim removed 2 bases at V and 2 bases at J, leaving 11 bases unmatched. This CDR3 region has 16 residues. Germline CDR1 reads DFQATT; CDR2 reads SNEGSKA (reference sequence). Here the CDR3 reads CSARTLLAGWTYEQYF. DNA for the CDR3: TGCAGTGCTAGAACCCTCTTAGCGGGGTGGACCTACGAGCAGTACTTC.

This clonotype has at least ten counts. The chain combines TRBV5-1 with TRBJ2-7, with TRBD1 matching 8 bases. V trimming: 4 bases; J trimming: 5 bases; junction bases outside the gene matches: 8. The CDR3 covers 14 residues. CDR1 and CDR2 (germline): SGHRS, YFSETQ. CDR3 region: CASSLDRGNNEQYF. The CDR3, as DNA: TGCGCCAGCAGCCTCGACAGGGGAAATAACGAGCAGTACTTC.

In its sample, this clonotype was seen many times. The V and J genes are TRBV4-2 and TRBJ2-3; TRBD2 matches 7 bases. J lost 4 bases, V lost 0 bases, and 4 bases had no gene match. This CDR3 region has 15 residues. CDR1 LGHNA and CDR2 YNFKEQ come from the germline V gene. The chain's CDR3 is CASSQERGRADTQYF. The CDR3 nucleotides are TGTGCCAGCAGCCAAGAACGGGGGAGGGCAGATACGCAGTATTTT.

This clonotype has at least ten counts. V usage is TRBV3-1 and J usage is TRBJ2-5; 9 bases map to TRBD2. In germline, CDR1 is LGHDT, CDR2 YNNKEL (reference sequence). Losses at the gene ends were 8 bases for V and 1 base for J; bases not matched to a gene: 2. This CDR3 contains 13 residues. The CDR3 protein is CASGGLAQETQYF. In DNA form, the CDR3 reads TGTGCCAGCGGGGGACTAGCCCAAGAGACCCAGTACTTC.

V and J are TRBV18 and TRBJ2-7; D is perhaps TRBD2 (7 bases). The CDR3 is 14 residues long. Trimming stripped 3 bases from V and 5 bases from J, with 14 bases between. CDR1 is KGHSH and CDR2 is LQKENI in the germline V gene. CDR3 residues: CASSPSRGTNEQYF. As DNA, the CDR3 is TGTGCCAGCTCACCCTCGCGGGGGACAAACGAGCAGTACTTC.

Only a few counts were recorded for this clonotype. The chain links TRBV18 to TRBJ2-5; no definite D call. The CDR3 runs 15 residues. The germline V gene has CDR1 KGHSH and CDR2 LQKENI. The V and J ends lost 3 bases and 5 bases respectively, with 16 bases between them. CDR3 loop: CASSPQTTRWETQYF. The CDR3 DNA reads as TGTGCCAGCTCACCCCAAACTACAAGATGGGAGACCCAGTACTTC.

This clonotype was detected a few times. The chain employs TRBV6-6 and TRBJ1-2, with D hard to call. The V end lost 5 bases, the J end lost 1 base, and 2 bases lay between the germline ends. The CDR3 loop spans 11 amino acids. Germline V gives CDR1 MNHNY, CDR2 SVGAGI (reference sequence). CDR3 in DNA: TGTGCCAGCAGTGGTAACTATGGCTACACCTTC. It codes for CASSGNYGYTF.

This clonotype was found a few times. The chain couples TRBV20-1 to TRBJ2-6; D is unclear. The CDR3 sequence is 14 residues long. V lost 6 bases, J lost 0 bases, and 9 bases lay in between. Germline V gives CDR1 DFQATT, CDR2 SNEGSKA (reference sequence). CDR3 sequence (DNA): TGCAGTGCAACTATGAACTCTGGGGCCAACGTCCTGACTTTC. Translation gives CSATMNSGANVLTF.

The CDR3 here is CASSPDRGRDEQFF. CDR3 in DNA: TGTGCCAGCTCACCGGACAGGGGGAGGGATGAGCAGTTCTTC. The chain uses TRBV18 and TRBJ2-1, with 10 bases matching TRBD1. The V and J ends lost 3 bases and 8 bases, in that order; junction bases with no gene match: 4. CDR1 KGHSH and CDR2 LQKENI come from the germline V gene. CDR3 length equals 14 residues.

This clonotype was recorded many times. The chain couples TRBV7-2 to TRBJ2-1, with D unclear. V was cut by 2 bases and J by 5 bases, with 10 bases left in between. Germline-derived CDR1 and CDR2 are SGHTA and FQGNSA. The CDR3 runs 14 residues. The CDR3 protein is CASSLLRTHNEQFF. CDR3 coding DNA: TGTGCCAGCAGCTTATTGCGGACCCACAATGAGCAGTTCTTC.

This clonotype was detected a few times. The CDR3 nucleotides are TGTGCCAGCAGCCAAGATCAGGGCGCGGGAGGGAGGTATGAGCAGTTCTTC. Amino acids: CASSQDQGAGGRYEQFF. This rearrangement joins TRBV4-2 to TRBJ2-1; 9 positions agree with TRBD2. The CDR3 has 17 amino acids. J gave up 8 bases and V 0 bases, and 11 bases lay outside the gene matches. Germline V gene lookup returns CDR1 LGHNA and CDR2 YNFKEQ.

V gene TRBV7-9 combines with J gene TRBJ2-1; 7 bases agree with TRBD1. J was trimmed by 4 bases and V by 6 bases; bases with no gene match: 12. Germline V CDR1 and CDR2: SEHNR, FQNEAQ (reference sequence). The CDR3 covers 16 residues. CDR3 nucleotide sequence: TGTGCCAGCAGTAGCGCCTCGGGACAGACATACAATGAGCAGTTCTTC. It yields the protein CASSSASGQTYNEQFF.